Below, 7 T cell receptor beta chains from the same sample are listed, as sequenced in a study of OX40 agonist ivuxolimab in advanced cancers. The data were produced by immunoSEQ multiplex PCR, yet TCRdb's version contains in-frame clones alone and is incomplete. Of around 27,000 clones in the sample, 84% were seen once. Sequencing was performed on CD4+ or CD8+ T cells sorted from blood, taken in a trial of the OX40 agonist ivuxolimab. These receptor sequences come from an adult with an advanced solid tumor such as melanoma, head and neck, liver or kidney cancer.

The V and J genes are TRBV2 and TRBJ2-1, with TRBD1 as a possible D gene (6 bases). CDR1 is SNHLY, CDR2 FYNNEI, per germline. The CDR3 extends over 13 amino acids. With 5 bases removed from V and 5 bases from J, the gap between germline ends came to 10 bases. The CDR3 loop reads CASSTGTHNEQFF. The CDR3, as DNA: TGTGCCAGCAGTACCGGGACACACAATGAGCAGTTCTTC.

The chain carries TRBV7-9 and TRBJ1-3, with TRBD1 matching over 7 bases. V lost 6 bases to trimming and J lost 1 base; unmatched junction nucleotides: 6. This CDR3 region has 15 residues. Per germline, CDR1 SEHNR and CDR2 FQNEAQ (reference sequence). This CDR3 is CASRAQGPSGNTIYF. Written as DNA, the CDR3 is TGTGCCAGCAGAGCACAGGGGCCGTCTGGAAACACCATATATTTT.

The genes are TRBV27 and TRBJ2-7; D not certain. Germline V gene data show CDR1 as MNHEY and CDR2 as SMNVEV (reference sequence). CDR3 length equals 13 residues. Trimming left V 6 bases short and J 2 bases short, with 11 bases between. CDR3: CASSQADPYEQYF. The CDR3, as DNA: TGTGCCAGCAGCCAGGCGGACCCCTACGAGCAGTACTTC.

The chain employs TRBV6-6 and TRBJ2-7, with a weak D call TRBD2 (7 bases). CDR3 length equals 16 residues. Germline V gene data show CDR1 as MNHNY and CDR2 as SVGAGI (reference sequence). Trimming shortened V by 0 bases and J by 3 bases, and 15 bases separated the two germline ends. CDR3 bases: TGTGCCAGCAGTTACTCTCCCCCGGGGGGCCGCTACGAGCAGTACTTC. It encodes CASSYSPPGGRYEQYF.

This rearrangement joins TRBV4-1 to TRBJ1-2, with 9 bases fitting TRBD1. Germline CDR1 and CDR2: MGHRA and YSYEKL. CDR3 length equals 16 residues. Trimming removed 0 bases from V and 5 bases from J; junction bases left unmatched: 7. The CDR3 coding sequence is TGCGCCAGCAGCCAAGATCCCGGGACAGGGTGGTATGGCTACACCTTC. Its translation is CASSQDPGTGWYGYTF.

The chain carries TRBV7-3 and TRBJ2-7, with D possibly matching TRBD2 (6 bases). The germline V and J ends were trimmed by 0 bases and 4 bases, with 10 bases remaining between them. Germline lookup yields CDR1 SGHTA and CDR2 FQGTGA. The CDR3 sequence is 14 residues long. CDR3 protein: CASSLTGGNYEQYF. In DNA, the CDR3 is TGTGCCAGCAGCTTAACGGGGGGTAATTACGAGCAGTACTTC.

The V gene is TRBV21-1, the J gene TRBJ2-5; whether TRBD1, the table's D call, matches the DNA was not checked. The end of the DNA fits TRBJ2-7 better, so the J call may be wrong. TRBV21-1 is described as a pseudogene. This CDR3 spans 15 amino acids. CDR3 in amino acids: CASSTGQPINYEQYF. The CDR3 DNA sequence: TGTGCCAGCAGCACCGGACAGCCGATTAACTACGAGCAGTACTTC.